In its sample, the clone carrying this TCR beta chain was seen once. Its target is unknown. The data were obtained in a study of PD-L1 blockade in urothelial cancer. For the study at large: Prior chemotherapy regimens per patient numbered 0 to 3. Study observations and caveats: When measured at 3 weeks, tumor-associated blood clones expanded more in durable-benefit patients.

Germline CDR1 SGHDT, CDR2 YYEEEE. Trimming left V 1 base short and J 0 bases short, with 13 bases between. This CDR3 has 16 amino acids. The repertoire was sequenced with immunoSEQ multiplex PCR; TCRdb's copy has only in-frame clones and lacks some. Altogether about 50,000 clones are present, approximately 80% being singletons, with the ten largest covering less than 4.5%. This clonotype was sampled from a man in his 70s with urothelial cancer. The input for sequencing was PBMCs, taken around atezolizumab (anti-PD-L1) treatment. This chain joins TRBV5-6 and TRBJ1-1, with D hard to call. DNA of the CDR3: TGTGCCAGCAGCTTGCGGCGGATGCTTCTGAACACTGAAGCTTTCTTT. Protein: CASSLRRMLLNTEAFF.